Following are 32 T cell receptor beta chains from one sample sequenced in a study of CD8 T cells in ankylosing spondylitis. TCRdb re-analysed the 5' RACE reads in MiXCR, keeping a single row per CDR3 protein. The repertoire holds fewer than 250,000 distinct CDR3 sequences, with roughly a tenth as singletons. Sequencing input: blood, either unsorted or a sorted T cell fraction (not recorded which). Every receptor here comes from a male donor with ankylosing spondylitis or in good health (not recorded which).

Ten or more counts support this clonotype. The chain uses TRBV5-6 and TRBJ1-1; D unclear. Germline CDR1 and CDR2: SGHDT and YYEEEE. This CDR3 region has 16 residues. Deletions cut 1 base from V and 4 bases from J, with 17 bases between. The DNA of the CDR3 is TGTGCCAGCAGCTTGAGAGGCAGAGAGGAGGCCACTGAAGCTTTCTTT. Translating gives CASSLRGREEATEAFF.

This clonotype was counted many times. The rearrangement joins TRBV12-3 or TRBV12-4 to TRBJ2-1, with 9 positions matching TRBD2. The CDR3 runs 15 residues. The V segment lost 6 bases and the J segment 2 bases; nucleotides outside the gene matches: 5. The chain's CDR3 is CASRAGTSPYNEQFF. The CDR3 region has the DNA TGTGCCAGCAGGGCCGGGACTAGCCCCTACAATGAGCAGTTCTTC.

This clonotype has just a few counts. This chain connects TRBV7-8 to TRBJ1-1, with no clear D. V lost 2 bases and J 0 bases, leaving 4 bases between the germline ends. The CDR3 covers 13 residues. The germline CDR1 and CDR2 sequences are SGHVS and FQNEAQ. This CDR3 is CASSLIVNTEAFF. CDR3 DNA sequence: TGTGCCAGCAGCTTAATCGTGAACACTGAAGCTTTCTTT.

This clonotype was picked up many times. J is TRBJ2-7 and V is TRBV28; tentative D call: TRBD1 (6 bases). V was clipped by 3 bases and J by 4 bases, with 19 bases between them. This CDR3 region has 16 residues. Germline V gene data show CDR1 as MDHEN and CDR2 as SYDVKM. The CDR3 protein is CASSLGSRQVLYEQYF. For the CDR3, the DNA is TGTGCCAGCAGTTTGGGGTCAAGACAGGTACTATACGAGCAGTACTTC.

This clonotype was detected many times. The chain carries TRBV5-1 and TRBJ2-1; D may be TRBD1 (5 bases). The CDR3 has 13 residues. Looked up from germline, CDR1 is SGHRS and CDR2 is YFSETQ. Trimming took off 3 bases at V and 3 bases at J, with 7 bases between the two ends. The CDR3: CASSSDSYNEQFF. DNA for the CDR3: TGCGCCAGCAGCTCCGACAGCTACAATGAGCAGTTCTTC. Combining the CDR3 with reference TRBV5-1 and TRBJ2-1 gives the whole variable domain KAGVTQTPRYLIKTRGQQVTLSCSPISGHRSVSWYQQTPGQGLQFLFEYFSETQRNKGNFPGRFSGRQFSNSRSEMNVSTLELGDSALYLCASSSDSYNEQFFGPGTRLTVL.

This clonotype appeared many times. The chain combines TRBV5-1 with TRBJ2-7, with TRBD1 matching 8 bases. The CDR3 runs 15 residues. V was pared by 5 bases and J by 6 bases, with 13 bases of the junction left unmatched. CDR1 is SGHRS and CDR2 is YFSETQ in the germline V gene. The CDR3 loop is CASSSDPGTGSEQYF. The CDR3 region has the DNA TGCGCCAGCAGTTCTGACCCCGGGACAGGTAGCGAGCAGTACTTC.

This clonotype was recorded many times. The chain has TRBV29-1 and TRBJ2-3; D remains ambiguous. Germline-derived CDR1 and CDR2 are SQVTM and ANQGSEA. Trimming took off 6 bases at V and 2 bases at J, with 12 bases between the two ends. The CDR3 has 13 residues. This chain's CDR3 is CSVRLRVTDTQYF. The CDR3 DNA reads TGCAGCGTCCGGTTGCGCGTCACAGATACGCAGTATTTT.

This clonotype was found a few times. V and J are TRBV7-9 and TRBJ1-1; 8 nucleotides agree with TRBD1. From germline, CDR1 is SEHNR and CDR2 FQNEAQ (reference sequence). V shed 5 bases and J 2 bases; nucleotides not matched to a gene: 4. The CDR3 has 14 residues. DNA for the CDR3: TGTGCCAGCAGCAAACAGGGGGGCAACACTGAAGCTTTCTTT. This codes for CASSKQGGNTEAFF.

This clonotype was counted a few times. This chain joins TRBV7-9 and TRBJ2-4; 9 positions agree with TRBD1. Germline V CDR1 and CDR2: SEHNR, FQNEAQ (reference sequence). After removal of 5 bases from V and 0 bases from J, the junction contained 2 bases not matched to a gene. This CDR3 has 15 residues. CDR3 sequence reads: CASSTTGGAKNIQYF. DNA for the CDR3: TGTGCCAGCAGCACGACAGGGGGAGCCAAAAACATTCAGTACTTC.

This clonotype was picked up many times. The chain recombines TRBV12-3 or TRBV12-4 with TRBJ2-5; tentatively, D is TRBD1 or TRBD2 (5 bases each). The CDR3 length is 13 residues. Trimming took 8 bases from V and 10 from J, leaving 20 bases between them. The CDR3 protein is CASGPGTSSNQYF. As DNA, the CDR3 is TGTGCCAGCGGCCCCGGGACCTCCTCGAACCAGTACTTC.

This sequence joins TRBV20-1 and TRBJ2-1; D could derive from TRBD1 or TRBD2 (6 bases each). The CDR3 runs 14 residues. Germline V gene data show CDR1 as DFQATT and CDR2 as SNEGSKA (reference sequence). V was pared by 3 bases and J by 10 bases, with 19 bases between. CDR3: CSASRGALNVEQFF. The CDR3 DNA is TGCAGTGCTAGTAGGGGGGCCCTAAATGTAGAGCAGTTCTTC.

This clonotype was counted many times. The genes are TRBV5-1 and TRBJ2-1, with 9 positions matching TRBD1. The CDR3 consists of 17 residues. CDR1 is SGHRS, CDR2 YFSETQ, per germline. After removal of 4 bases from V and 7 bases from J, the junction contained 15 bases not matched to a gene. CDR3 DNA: TGCGCCAGCAGCCAGACGTCCGGGACAGGGAAGGCGAATGAGCAGTTCTTC. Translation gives CASSQTSGTGKANEQFF.

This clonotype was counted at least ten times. CDR3 in amino acids: CASSLAGRSYNEQFF. The CDR3 DNA is TGTGCCAGCAGCTTAGCGGGTAGGTCCTACAATGAGCAGTTCTTC. V and J are TRBV7-2 and TRBJ2-1; the D is unclear. The V end lost 0 bases, the J end lost 1 base, and 7 bases lay between the germline ends. CDR1 and CDR2 from the germline V gene are SGHTA and FQGNSA. CDR3 length equals 15 residues.

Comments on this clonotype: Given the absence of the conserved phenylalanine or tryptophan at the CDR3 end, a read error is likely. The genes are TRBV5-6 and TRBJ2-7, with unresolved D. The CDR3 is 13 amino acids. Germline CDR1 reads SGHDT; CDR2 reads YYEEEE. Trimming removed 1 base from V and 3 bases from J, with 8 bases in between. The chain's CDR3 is CASSLKRLYEQYL. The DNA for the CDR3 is TGTGCCAGCAGCTTGAAACGTCTCTACGAGCAGTACCTC.

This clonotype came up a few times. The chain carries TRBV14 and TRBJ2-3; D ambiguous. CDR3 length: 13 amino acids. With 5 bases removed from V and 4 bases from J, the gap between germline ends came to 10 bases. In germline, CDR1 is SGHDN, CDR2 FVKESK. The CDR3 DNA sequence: TGTGCCAGCAGCTTCAATATGGCAGATACGCAGTATTTT. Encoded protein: CASSFNMADTQYF.

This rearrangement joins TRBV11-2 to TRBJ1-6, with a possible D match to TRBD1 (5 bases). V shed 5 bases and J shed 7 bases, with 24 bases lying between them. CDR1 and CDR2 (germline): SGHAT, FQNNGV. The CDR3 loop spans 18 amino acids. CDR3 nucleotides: TGTGCCAGCAGCCTACGAGATGGGGCCGGGGTGGGCAATTCACCCCTCCACTTT. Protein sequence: CASSLRDGAGVGNSPLHF.

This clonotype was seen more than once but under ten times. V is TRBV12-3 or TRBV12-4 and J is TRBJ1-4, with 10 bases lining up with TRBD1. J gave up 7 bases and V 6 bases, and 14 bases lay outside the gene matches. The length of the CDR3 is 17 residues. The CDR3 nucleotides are TGTGCCAGCAGCCGTCCCGGGACAGGGGTGGTCGGTGAAAAACTGTTTTTT. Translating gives CASSRPGTGVVGEKLFF.

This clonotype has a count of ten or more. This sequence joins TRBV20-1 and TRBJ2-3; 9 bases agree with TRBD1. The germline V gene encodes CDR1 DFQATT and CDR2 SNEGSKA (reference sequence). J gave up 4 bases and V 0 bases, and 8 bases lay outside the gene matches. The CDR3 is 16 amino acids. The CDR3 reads CSARDWGQGPADTQYF. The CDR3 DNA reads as TGCAGTGCTAGAGATTGGGGACAGGGACCGGCAGATACGCAGTATTTT.

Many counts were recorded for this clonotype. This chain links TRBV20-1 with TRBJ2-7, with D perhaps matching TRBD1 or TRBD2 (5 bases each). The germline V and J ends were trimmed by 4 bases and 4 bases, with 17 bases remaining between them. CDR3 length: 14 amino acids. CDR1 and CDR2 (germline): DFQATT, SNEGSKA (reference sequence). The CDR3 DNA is TGCAGTGCTACCCCAGGGAGATCGGGATACGAGCAGTACTTC. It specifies CSATPGRSGYEQYF.

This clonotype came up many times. CDR3 sequence (DNA): TGTGCCAGCAGCCAGACGGGACGAGAGATCGATACGCAGTATTTT. This sequence encodes CASSQTGREIDTQYF. The chain employs TRBV11-1 and TRBJ2-3; D may be TRBD1 or TRBD2 (5 bases each). Looked up from germline, CDR1 is SGHAT and CDR2 is FQDESV (reference sequence). V dropped 5 bases and J dropped 6 bases, with 18 bases sitting between them. The CDR3 is made up of 15 amino acids.

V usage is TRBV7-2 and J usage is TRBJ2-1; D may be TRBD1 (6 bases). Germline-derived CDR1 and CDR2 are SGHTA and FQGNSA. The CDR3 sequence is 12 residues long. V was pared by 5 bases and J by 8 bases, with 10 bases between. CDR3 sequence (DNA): TGTGCCAGCAGCCCACAGGGCCATGAGCAGTTCTTC. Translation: CASSPQGHEQFF.

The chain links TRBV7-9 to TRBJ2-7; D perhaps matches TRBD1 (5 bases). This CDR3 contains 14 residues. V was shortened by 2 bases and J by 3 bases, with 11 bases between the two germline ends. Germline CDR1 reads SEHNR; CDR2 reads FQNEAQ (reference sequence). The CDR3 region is CASSLFQGSYEQYF. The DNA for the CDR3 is TGTGCCAGCAGCTTATTTCAGGGCAGCTACGAGCAGTACTTC.

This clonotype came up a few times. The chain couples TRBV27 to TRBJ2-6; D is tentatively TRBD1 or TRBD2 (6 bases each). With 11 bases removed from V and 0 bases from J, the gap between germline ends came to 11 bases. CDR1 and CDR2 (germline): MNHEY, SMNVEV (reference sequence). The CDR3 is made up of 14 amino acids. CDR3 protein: CAGGRFSGANVLTF. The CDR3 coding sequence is TGTGCCGGGGGGCGATTCTCTGGGGCCAACGTCCTGACTTTC. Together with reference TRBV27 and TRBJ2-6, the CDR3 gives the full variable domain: EAQVTQNPRYLITVTGKKLTVTCSQNMNHEYMSWYRQDPGLGLRQIYYSMNVEVTDKGDVPEGYKVSRKEKRNFPLILESPSPNQTSLYFCAGGRFSGANVLTFGAGSRLTVL.

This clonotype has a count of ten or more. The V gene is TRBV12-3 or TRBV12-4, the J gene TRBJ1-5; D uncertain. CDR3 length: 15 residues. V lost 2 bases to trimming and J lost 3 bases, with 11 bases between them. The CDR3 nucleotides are TGTGCCAGCAGTTTATTGTCGGGGAACAATCAGCCCCAGCATTTT. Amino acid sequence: CASSLLSGNNQPQHF.

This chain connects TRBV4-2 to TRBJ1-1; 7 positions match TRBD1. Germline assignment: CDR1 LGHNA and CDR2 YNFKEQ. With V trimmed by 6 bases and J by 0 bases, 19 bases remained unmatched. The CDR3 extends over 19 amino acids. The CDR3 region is CASSQSTGARGALNTEAFF. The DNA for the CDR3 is TGTGCCAGCAGTCAATCTACAGGGGCCCGGGGTGCGTTGAACACTGAAGCTTTCTTT.

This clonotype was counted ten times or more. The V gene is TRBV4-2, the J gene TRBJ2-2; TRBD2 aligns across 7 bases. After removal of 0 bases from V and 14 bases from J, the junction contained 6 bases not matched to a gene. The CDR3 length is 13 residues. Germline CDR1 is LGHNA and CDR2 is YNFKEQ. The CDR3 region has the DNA TGTGCCAGCAGCCAAGACAGGGAGGGAATCCTGTTTTTT. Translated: CASSQDREGILFF.

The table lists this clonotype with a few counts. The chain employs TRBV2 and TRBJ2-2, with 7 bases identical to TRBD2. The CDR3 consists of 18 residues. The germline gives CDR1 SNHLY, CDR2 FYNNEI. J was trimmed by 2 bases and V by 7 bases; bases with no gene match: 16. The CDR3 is CASTGSYLAEYNTGELFF. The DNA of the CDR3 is TGTGCCAGCACGGGGAGTTATCTAGCGGAGTACAACACCGGGGAGCTGTTTTTT.

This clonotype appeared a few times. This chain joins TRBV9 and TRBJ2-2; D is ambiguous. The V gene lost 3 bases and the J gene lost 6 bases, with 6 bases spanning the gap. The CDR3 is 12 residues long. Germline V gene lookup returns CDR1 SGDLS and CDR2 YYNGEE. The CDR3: CASSEGPGELFF. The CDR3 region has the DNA TGTGCCAGCAGCGAAGGGCCCGGGGAGCTGTTTTTT.

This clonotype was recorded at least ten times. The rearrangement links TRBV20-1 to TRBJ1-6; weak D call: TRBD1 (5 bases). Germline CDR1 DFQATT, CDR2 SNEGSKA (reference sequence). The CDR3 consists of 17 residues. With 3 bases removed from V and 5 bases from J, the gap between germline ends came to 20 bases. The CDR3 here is CSASVLSGASNNSPLHF. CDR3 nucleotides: TGCAGTGCTAGTGTTCTCTCCGGGGCTTCTAATAATTCACCCCTCCACTTT.

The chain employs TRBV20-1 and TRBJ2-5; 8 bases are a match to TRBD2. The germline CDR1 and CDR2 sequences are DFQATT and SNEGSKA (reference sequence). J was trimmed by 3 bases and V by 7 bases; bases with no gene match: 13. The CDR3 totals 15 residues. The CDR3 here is CSVTPGGGAKETQYF. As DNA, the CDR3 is TGCAGTGTTACGCCCGGGGGGGGGGCAAAAGAGACCCAGTACTTC.

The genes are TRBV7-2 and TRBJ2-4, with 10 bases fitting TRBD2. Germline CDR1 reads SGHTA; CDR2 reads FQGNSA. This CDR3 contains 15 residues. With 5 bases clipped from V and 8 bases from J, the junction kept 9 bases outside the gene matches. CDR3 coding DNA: TGTGCCAGCAGCGGGCAAGCGGGGGGGCTTGACATTCAGTACTTC. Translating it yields CASSGQAGGLDIQYF.

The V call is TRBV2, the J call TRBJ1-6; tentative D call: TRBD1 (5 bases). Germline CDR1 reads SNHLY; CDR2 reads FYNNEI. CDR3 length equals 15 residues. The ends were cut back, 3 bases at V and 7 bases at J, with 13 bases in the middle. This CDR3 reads CASSDLGGRNSPLHF. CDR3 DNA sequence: TGTGCCAGCAGTGATCTCGGGGGTCGCAATTCACCCCTCCACTTT.